This T cell receptor beta chain was obtained from a study of lymphopenia after photon versus proton radiotherapy. Concerning this clone: Antigen specificity is unknown.

Whole-study results and caveats: In patients who died, overall survival fell as post-nadir TCR diversity dropped more. Under photons, naive T cells and diversity fell while effector/memory populations rose. After the lymphocyte nadir, photon-treated repertoires showed oligoclonal expansion, especially of CD8+ Temra cells.

The assay was immunoSEQ multiplex PCR, and TCRdb's table has in-frame clones only and misses some. The sample has about 26,000 clones; more than 80% are singletons. The sample here was peripheral blood, taken from a patient treated with photon-based radiotherapy. The sequence was collected from a man aged 30 to 39 with gastric cancer.

CDR3 amino acids: CASRTGDGANVLTF. The CDR3 bases are TGTGCCAGCAGGACAGGGGACGGGGCCAACGTCCTGACTTTC. This sequence joins TRBV6-1 and TRBJ2-6, with TRBD1 matching 8 bases. Germline assignment: CDR1 MNHNS and CDR2 SASEGT. V was pared by 6 bases and J by 4 bases, with 2 bases of the junction left unmatched. The CDR3 totals 14 residues.